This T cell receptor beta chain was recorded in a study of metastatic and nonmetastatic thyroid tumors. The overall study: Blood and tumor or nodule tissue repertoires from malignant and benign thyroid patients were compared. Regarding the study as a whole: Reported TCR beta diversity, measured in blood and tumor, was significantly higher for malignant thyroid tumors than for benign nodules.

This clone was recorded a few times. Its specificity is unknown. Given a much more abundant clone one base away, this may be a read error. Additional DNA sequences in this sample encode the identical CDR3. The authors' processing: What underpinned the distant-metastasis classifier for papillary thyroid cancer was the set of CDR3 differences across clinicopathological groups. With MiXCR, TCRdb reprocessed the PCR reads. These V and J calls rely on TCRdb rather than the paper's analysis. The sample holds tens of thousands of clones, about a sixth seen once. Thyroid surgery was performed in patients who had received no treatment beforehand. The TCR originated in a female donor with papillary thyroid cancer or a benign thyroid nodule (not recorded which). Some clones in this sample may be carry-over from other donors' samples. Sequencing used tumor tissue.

The CDR3 loop is CASSLVGETQYF. The CDR3, as DNA: TGTGCCAGTAGTCTCGTGGGAGAGACACAGTACTTC. J is TRBJ2-5 and V is TRBV19; TRBD2 is a possible D gene (5 bases). Germline CDR1 reads LNHDA; CDR2 reads SQIVND (reference sequence). The CDR3 contains 12 residues.